This is a list of T cell receptor beta chains from one sample in a study of blood T cell repertoires in COVID-19. Assay used: immunoSEQ multiplex PCR; TCRdb lists only in-frame clones, some missing. The sample holds 210,000 or so clones; about 84% are singletons and the top ten take 3.5% to 5.5%. Material: PBMCs or T cells enriched from blood (not recorded which). These receptors all stem from a man aged 30 to 39 with acute COVID-19. The CDR3 runs from the conserved cysteine through the conserved F or W. Fields, in order: V gene, clone size, D gene, J gene, CDR3 DNA, CDR3 protein. The D gene is left open where the match is weak. Rows may omit the clone size; those that give it use once, few, many or a size class.

>TRBV3-1/TRBV3-2|.|.|TRBJ1-5
TGTGCCAGCAGCCAAGGGGGGGGGCCCCGGGAACAGCCCCAGCATTTT
CASSQGGGPREQPQHF
>TRBV29-1|.|TRBD1|TRBJ1-3
TGCAGCGTTGAAGAAGGGGGCCGAAACACCATATATTTT
CSVEEGGRNTIYF
>TRBV7-6|.|TRBD1|TRBJ1-5
TGTGCCAGCAGCTCCGGGACAGGGATCGGGCAGCCCCAGCATTTT
CASSSGTGIGQPQHF
>TRBV9|.|.|TRBJ1-4
TGTGCCAGCAGCGCCTCGGGGGCAACTAATGAAAAACTGTTTTTT
CASSASGATNEKLFF
>TRBV7-9|.|.|TRBJ2-1
TGTGCCAGCAGCGATAATATACAGCATGAGCAGTTCTTC
CASSDNIQHEQFF
>TRBV5-5|.|TRBD1|TRBJ1-1
TGTGCCAGCAGCTTTCTTCACCGGGACAGGCTCGTCGCCACTGAAGCTTTCTTT
CASSFLHRDRLVATEAFF
>TRBV11-3|.|TRBD2|TRBJ2-1
TGTGCCAGCAGCTTAGGGGCGCTAGCGGGGGTCCCGAATGAGCAGTTCTTC
CASSLGALAGVPNEQFF
>TRBV27|.|TRBD1|TRBJ2-3
TGTGCCAGCAGTTTCCACAGGGGGCCCACAGATACGCAGTATTTT
CASSFHRGPTDTQYF
>TRBV7-3|.|.|TRBJ2-2
TGTGCCAGCAGCTCGACTTACACCGGGGAGCTGTTTTTT
CASSSTYTGELFF
>TRBV6-6|.|TRBD1|TRBJ1-2
TGTGCCAGCAGTTACTCCCCGACAGGGGGCGGTGGCTACACCTTC
CASSYSPTGGGGYTF
>TRBV9|.|TRBD2|TRBJ2-7
TGTGCCAGCAGCGTCGGCGGGGGGACCTACGAGCAGTACTTC
CASSVGGGTYEQYF
>TRBV27|.|.|TRBJ1-2
TGTGCCAGCACCCGCGGGGACGGTGGTGGCTACACCTTC
CASTRGDGGGYTF
>TRBV9|.|.|TRBJ2-3
TGTGCCAGCAGCCACCCGAATCGGGGGACTAGCACAGATACGCAGTATTTT
CASSHPNRGTSTDTQYF
>TRBV10-1|few|.|TRBJ2-5
TGCGCCAGCAGCTCGGGGGGCCCACAAGAGACCCAGTACTTC
CASSSGGPQETQYF
>TRBV10-3|.|.|TRBJ2-5
TGTGCCATCATGCGCGGAAGTGGCAGGGGGGAATCGGAGACCCAGTACTTC
CAIMRGSGRGESETQYF
>TRBV27|.|TRBD1|TRBJ1-1
TGTGCCAGCAGTTTTCGGACAGGGTTGGACACTGAAGCTTTCTTT
CASSFRTGLDTEAFF
>TRBV15|.|.|TRBJ1-3
TGTGCCACCAGCAGAGATCCTAGGACAGTTTCTGGAAACACCATATATTTT
CATSRDPRTVSGNTIYF
>TRBV5-4|.|.|TRBJ1-2
TGTGCCAGCGACCGGGGTGGGGGGTATGGCTACACCTTC
CASDRGGGYGYTF
>TRBV5-1|.|.|TRBJ1-1
TGCGCCAGCAGCTTGGGTGATTCGAGCACTGAAGCTTTCTTT
CASSLGDSSTEAFF
>TRBV2|.|TRBD1|TRBJ1-5
TGTGCCAGCAGTGGGGACAGGGGGCGAGATCAGCCCCAGCATTTT
CASSGDRGRDQPQHF
>TRBV18|.|TRBD1|TRBJ2-7
TGTGCCAGCTCACCCCGGGACAGAAAATTCTACGAGCAGTACTTC
CASSPRDRKFYEQYF
>TRBV6-4|.|TRBD2|TRBJ2-2
TGTGCCAGCAGTCCAGGAGCGGGGGACGAAAGCGGGGAGCTGTTTTTT
CASSPGAGDESGELFF
>TRBV6-4|few|TRBD2|TRBJ2-3
TGTGCCAGCAGTGACGGCACTAGCGGGGGAGAGGCGCAGTATTTT
CASSDGTSGGEAQYF
>TRBV6-5|once|.|TRBJ2-3
TGTGCCAGTCAGAGGCAGGGTGGGTTGGATACGCAGTATTTT
CASQRQGGLDTQYF
>TRBV7-3|.|.|TRBJ2-2
TGTGCCAGCAGCTTAAATCCGCAGACCGGGGAGCTGTTTTTT
CASSLNPQTGELFF